The entry that follows covers one T cell receptor beta chain sequence. Its antigen is still unknown. No base quality values were provided; no much bigger clone lies one nucleotide off. The source of the sample is a study of Ad26.COV2.S vaccination and SARS-CoV-2 variants (dated by TCRdb to the early 2020s). Some background on the complete study: Vaccine-arm donors were drawn from COV1001, a multicentre, randomized, double-blind, placebo-controlled phase I-IIa trial of Ad26.COV2.S in healthy adults. Ad26.COV2.S was given intramuscularly at 5x10^10 or 1x10^11 viral particles, as a single shot or as two shots 56 days apart. TCRbeta repertoire sequencing served as the tool for gauging how specific and how broad the SARS-CoV-2-reactive T cell receptors were following Ad26.COV2.S vaccination. A total of 32 samples were included in the TCR-sequenced set, comprising 19 Ad26.COV2.S vaccine recipients, 5 placebo recipients and 8 SARS-CoV-2 convalescent individuals. Trial participants were randomized into five groups of five, in which low-dose or high-dose Ad26.COV2.S was given once or twice, or placebo was given on both occasions. Investigators remained blinded to trial group allocation during experiments and outcome assessment. Results the study describes overall, beyond this receptor: Vaccine and placebo recipients had similar non-spike TCR breadth, a finding consistent with the vaccine containing only spike. Higher spike-specific TCR breadth was observed in Ad26.COV2.S recipients than in placebo recipients (P = 0.0014). The study was not powered to compare responses between vaccine doses or regimens. After vaccination, substantial breadth of spike-specific CD8+ and CD4+ T cell responses was reported. According to the authors, total T cell responses may have been underestimated by the TCR breadth and depth analyses.

TCRbeta CDR3 regions were sequenced with the immunoSEQ Assay. After extraction, genomic DNA underwent amplification by bias-controlled multiplex PCR, followed by high-throughput sequencing. As for the authors' bioinformatics: To quantify the absolute abundance of every unique TCRbeta CDR3 region, sequences were collapsed and filtered. T cell fraction was estimated by normalizing TCRbeta template counts to usable DNA, which was measured by amplifying reference genes present in all nucleated cells. Repertoire TCRs were annotated as SARS-CoV-2-specific when V gene, CDR3 amino acid sequence and J gene were exactly matched to a known reactive TCR set. The reference SARS-CoV-2 TCR set came from MIRA and was filtered for enrichment in COVID-19-positive ImmuneCODE repertoires, removing public or cross-reactive TCRs. Using the MIRA antigens, annotated TCRs were further analysed by specific ORF or by position within an ORF. Depth was the summed frequency of annotated unique rearrangements, while breadth was defined as annotated unique rearrangements over total unique productive rearrangements. Group comparisons of TCR breadth used two-sided Wilcoxon rank-sum tests. TCRdb stores this immuneACCESS table with in-frame sequences only. Part of the clones is absent; in the studies checked, under half of the shortfall reflects unresolved V genes, and no reason is known for the rest. The DNA was the basis for D and trimming; V, J and clone size are from that table. The sample table records about 350,000 clones; 88% of these occur just once. Approximately 5.9% of the sample is in the top ten clones.

Taken with the paper, the label for treatment or condition translates to: around 19 received Ad26.COV2.S at low or high dose, single or two shots; 5 received placebo; per-sample allocation not given. Repertoires of vaccine and placebo recipients were sequenced from samples taken on day 63 after the first injection. Cohort 1b enrolled some 25 adults aged 18-55 years at a single site in Boston, USA, between 29 July and 7 August 2020. Ad26.COV2.S consisted of a replication-incompetent adenovirus type 26 vector by which a prefusion-stabilized SARS-CoV-2 spike protein from the original Wuhan strain was expressed. From the germline V gene, CDR1 is MNHEY and CDR2 is SVGEGT. Spanning cysteine to phenylalanine, the CDR3 consists of 13 amino acids. Only the CDR3 part of the read is kept: 39 bases, read in frame from the first base. Trimming takes 0 bases from V and 8 bases from J, and the germline ends sit 10 bases apart.

This clonotype was sampled from a person aged 18-60 years who received the Ad26.COV2.S COVID-19 vaccine or a placebo. The sample consisted of peripheral blood, taken in a trial of Ad26.COV2.S vaccine versus placebo. This chain joins TRBV6-2 or TRBV6-3 to TRBJ1-1; the D gene is possibly TRBD1, with 5 bases matching. The DNA is as follows: TGTGCCAGCAGTTACTCAGGGGTATGGGAAGCTTTCTTT. The resulting protein is CASSYSGVWEAFF.